This passage covers 13 T cell receptor beta chains from one sample sequenced in a study (dated by TCRdb to the early 2020s). The library was produced with the immunoSEQ multiplex PCR assay. In TCRdb, the immuneACCESS table is reduced to in-frame sequences with V and J assigned. These tables do not hold every clone; where another copy was compared, an unresolved V gene accounts for under half, and the others remain unexplained. This sample has some 68,000 clones in its table, and 80% to 95% of those were observed once. Less than 4.5% of the sample lies in the top ten. The sample consisted of PBMCs. All receptors come from a man aged 35 to 55 with rheumatoid arthritis.

This clone has just a few counts. J is TRBJ1-5 and V is TRBV7-6, with a possible D match to TRBD1 (6 bases). The CDR3 runs 14 residues. Germline CDR1 SGHVS, CDR2 FNYEAQ. V gave up 3 bases and J gave up 4 bases, with 10 bases separating them. Here the CDR3 reads CASSLGGANQPQHF. The DNA for the CDR3 is TGTGCCAGCAGCTTGGGGGGCGCTAATCAGCCCCAGCATTTT.

The chain carries TRBV24-1 and TRBJ2-7; D may be TRBD1 (6 bases). Germline loops: CDR1 KGHDR, CDR2 SFDVKD. The germline V and J ends were trimmed by 9 bases and 3 bases, with 11 bases remaining between them. The CDR3 spans 12 residues. CDR3 nucleotide sequence: TGTGCCACCGGATCGGACAGCTACGAGCAGTACTTC. This codes for CATGSDSYEQYF.

The CDR3 nucleotides read TGTGCCAGCAGTTTATCGTACAATGAGCAGTTCTTC. It specifies CASSLSYNEQFF. The chain carries TRBV12-3 or TRBV12-4 and TRBJ2-1; unclear D gene. CDR3 length: 12 residues. The V end was cut by 2 bases, the J end by 4 bases, with 3 bases between.

V gene TRBV7-9 combines with J gene TRBJ2-7, with 7 bases lining up with TRBD1. Germline trimming cut 5 bases from V and 2 bases from J; bases unmatched to any gene: 12. The CDR3 is 16 residues long. Germline CDR1 is SEHNR and CDR2 is FQNEAQ (reference sequence). The CDR3 spells CASSAVGQGVTYEQYF. CDR3 DNA: TGTGCCAGCAGCGCCGTGGGGCAGGGGGTAACCTACGAGCAGTACTTC.

This chain connects TRBV27 to TRBJ1-2, with D unclear. V was cut by 9 bases and J by 2 bases, with 16 bases left in between. Germline V gene sequence: CDR1 MNHEY, CDR2 SMNVEV (reference sequence). The CDR3 has 14 amino acids. The CDR3 spells CASGPSAGNYGYTF. In DNA, the CDR3 is TGTGCCAGTGGCCCCTCCGCGGGGAACTATGGCTACACCTTC.

CDR3 protein: CASSLVGSYNEQFF. Written as DNA, the CDR3 is TGTGCCAGCAGCTTAGTGGGCTCCTACAATGAGCAGTTCTTC. The rearrangement links TRBV7-9 to TRBJ2-1; D unresolved. CDR1 and CDR2 (germline): SEHNR, FQNEAQ (reference sequence). This CDR3 is built from 14 residues. Trimming took 1 base from V and 0 from J, leaving 4 bases between them.

In this sample, this clone turned up once. This sequence joins TRBV21-1 and TRBJ2-2; no DNA check was done on the table's D call, TRBD1. TRBV21-1 is a pseudogene locus. The CDR3 is made up of 14 amino acids. The CDR3 coding sequence is TGTGCCAGTGGACCGGGACAGGGAACCGGGGAGCTGTTTTTT. Protein sequence: CASGPGQGTGELFF.

This sequence joins TRBV24-1 and TRBJ1-2; TRBD1 aligns across 7 bases. Germline V gives CDR1 KGHDR, CDR2 SFDVKD. The CDR3 loop spans 13 amino acids. After removal of 9 bases from V and 4 bases from J, the junction contained 7 bases not matched to a gene. This CDR3 is CATSGRGAYGYTF. CDR3 DNA sequence: TGTGCCACCTCTGGCAGGGGGGCCTATGGCTACACCTTC.

The rearrangement joins TRBV5-1 to TRBJ2-5; no firm D call. Trimming stripped 2 bases from V and 4 bases from J, with 9 bases between. CDR3 length: 13 amino acids. From germline, CDR1 is SGHRS and CDR2 YFSETQ. The CDR3 DNA reads as TGCGCCAGCAGCTTTAGCACGGGAGAGACCCAGTACTTC. Amino acids: CASSFSTGETQYF.

This sequence joins TRBV3-1 (or the pseudogene TRBV3-2) and TRBJ1-3; D ambiguous. Germline V lookup: CDR1 LGHDT, CDR2 YNNKEL (reference sequence). CDR3 length equals 14 residues. With 2 bases removed from V and 1 base from J, the gap between germline ends came to 6 bases. The CDR3 spells CASSQKASGNTIYF. In DNA, the CDR3 is TGTGCCAGCAGCCAAAAGGCTTCTGGAAACACCATATATTTT.

This chain connects TRBV25-1 to TRBJ1-1; D gene unclear. V was cut by 7 bases and J by 0 bases, with 9 bases left in between. Germline loops: CDR1 MGHDK, CDR2 SYGVNS. The CDR3 has 13 amino acids. The CDR3 bases are TGTGCCAGCATCGGACGTCTGAACACTGAAGCTTTCTTT. Protein product: CASIGRLNTEAFF.

The chain couples TRBV18 to TRBJ1-5, with 7 bases aligning to TRBD1. CDR1 is KGHSH and CDR2 is LQKENI in the germline V gene. The CDR3 contains 15 residues. V was pared by 5 bases and J by 5 bases, with 9 bases of the junction left unmatched. This CDR3 reads CASSSSRDRDQPQHF. CDR3 bases: TGTGCCAGCTCATCAAGCCGGGACAGAGATCAGCCCCAGCATTTT.

The chain combines TRBV19 with TRBJ2-1; 8 positions match TRBD2. Losses at the gene ends were 4 bases for V and 0 bases for J; bases not matched to a gene: 5. The germline V gene encodes CDR1 LNHDA and CDR2 SQIVND (reference sequence). The length of the CDR3 is 16 residues. The CDR3 here is CASSKLAASSYNEQFF. The CDR3, as DNA: TGTGCCAGTAGTAAACTAGCGGCGAGCTCCTACAATGAGCAGTTCTTC.